This TCR beta chain was retrieved from a study of blood T cell repertoires in COVID-19. The CDR3 loop spans 14 amino acids. Between the trimmed V and J ends, which lost 4 bases and 6 bases, there was a span of 14 bases. Germline-derived CDR1 and CDR2 are SGHKS and YYEKEE (reference sequence). Only one count was recorded for this clone. TCRdb's copy holds only in-frame clones and misses some; the assay was immunoSEQ multiplex PCR. The repertoire holds tens of thousands of clones, just under 85% seen once, with approximately 25% in the top ten. The TCR was taken from a human donor with acute or convalescent COVID-19. The donor label of this sample is uncertain. The chain uses TRBV5-5 and TRBJ2-1; a possible D gene is TRBD2 (5 bases). The material sequenced was peripheral blood. CDR3 coding DNA: TGTGCCAGCAGCCCCCGGGAATCCCTCAATGAGCAGTTCTTC. Amino acids: CASSPRESLNEQFF.